The clone carrying this T cell receptor beta chain is a singleton in its sample. These data come from a study of blood T cell repertoires in COVID-19. Study information: Acute-phase and convalescent COVID-19 samples originated in the United States, Italy and Spain. Sample material is recorded as cDNA or gDNA derived from T cells, B-cell-depleted T cells, or PBMCs.

Germline V gene sequence: CDR1 ENHRY, CDR2 SYGVKD. This CDR3 is built from 14 residues. V was pared by 4 bases and J by 5 bases, with 6 bases of the junction left unmatched. As handled by the study authors: Researchers report that nucleated cell counts were estimated from reference gene primer amplification. Sequenced by immunoSEQ multiplex PCR; TCRdb stores in-frame clones only, minus some. That table gives V, J and clone size, and the DNA gave D and trimming. The sample lists approximately 76,000 clones; around nine tenths were seen once. What was sequenced was peripheral blood. The chain employs TRBV10-3 and TRBJ2-3; 7 bases fit TRBD2. The clonotype comes from a woman in her sixties or seventies with acute or convalescent COVID-19. The chain's CDR3 is CAISAERGVDTQYF. CDR3 sequence (DNA): TGTGCCATCAGTGCGGAACGGGGGGTAGATACGCAGTATTTT.